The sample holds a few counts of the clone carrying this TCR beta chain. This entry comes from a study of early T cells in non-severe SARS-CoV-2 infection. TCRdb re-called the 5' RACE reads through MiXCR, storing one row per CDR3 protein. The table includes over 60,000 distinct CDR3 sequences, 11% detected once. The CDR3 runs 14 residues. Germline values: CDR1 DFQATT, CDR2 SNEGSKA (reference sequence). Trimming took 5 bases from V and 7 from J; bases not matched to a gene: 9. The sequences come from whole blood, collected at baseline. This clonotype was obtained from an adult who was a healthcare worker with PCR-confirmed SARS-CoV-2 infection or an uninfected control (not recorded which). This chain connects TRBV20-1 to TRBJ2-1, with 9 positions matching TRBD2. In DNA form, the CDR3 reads TGCAGTGCTTTAGCGGGGGCTCGGGAAAATGAGCAGTTCTTC. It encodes CSALAGARENEQFF.